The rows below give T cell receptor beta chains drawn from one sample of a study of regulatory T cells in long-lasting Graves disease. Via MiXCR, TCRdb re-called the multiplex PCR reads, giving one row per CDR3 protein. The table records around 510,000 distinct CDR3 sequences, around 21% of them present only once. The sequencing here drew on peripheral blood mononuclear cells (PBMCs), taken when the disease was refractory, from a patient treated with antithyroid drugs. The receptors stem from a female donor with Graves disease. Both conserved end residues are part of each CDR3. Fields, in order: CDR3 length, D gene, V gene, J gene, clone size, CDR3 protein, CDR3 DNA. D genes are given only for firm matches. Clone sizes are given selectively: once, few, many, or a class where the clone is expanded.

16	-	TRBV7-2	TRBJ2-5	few	CASSLADWAYQETQYF	TGTGCCAGCAGCTTAGCGGACTGGGCCTACCAAGAGACCCAGTACTTC
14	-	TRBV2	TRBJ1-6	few	CASTQEAMTSPLHF	TGTGCCAGCACACAGGAGGCCATGACTTCACCCCTCCACTTT
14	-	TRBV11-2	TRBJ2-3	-	CASSPRPVTDTQYF	TGTGCCAGCAGCCCGAGGCCTGTCACGGATACGCAGTATTTT
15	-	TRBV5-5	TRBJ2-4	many	CASSLGRLAKNIQYF	TGTGCCAGCAGCTTGGGACGACTAGCCAAAAACATTCAGTACTTC
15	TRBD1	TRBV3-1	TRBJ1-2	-	CASSPTGGGSYGYTF	TGTGCCAGCAGCCCAACAGGGGGCGGAAGCTATGGCTACACCTTC
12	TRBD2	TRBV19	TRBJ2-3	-	CASSVLAGVRYF	TGTGCCAGTAGTGTCCTAGCGGGAGTTCGGTATTTT
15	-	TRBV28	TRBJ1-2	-	CASSLSGGVDYGYTF	TGTGCCAGCAGTTTATCTGGGGGCGTGGACTATGGCTACACCTTC
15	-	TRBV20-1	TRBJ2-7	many	CSAPIRDGSLYEQYF	TGCAGTGCCCCAATTCGTGACGGGAGCCTCTACGAGCAGTACTTC
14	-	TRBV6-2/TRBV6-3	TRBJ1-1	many	CASSYDSMNTEAFF	TGTGCCAGCAGTTACGACAGTATGAACACTGAAGCTTTCTTT
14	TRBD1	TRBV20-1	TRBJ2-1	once	CSARGQGPYNEQFF	TGCAGTGCTAGGGGACAGGGGCCCTACAATGAGCAGTTCTTC
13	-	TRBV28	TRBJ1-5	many	CASSLWVNQPQHF	TGTGCCAGCAGCTTGTGGGTAAATCAGCCCCAGCATTTT
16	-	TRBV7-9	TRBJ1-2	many	CASSPIQLGLVYGYTF	TGTGCCAGCAGTCCTATCCAGCTGGGGCTGGTCTATGGCTACACCTTC
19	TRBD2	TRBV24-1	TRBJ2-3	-	CATSDPPTLAGGPEDTQYF	TGTGCCACCAGTGATCCTCCCACACTAGCGGGAGGGCCGGAAGATACGCAGTATTTT
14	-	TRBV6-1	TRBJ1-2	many	CASSPGGTPHGYTF	TGTGCCAGCAGCCCCGGGGGGACTCCACATGGCTACACCTTC